This entry features one T cell receptor beta chain sequence. This clone occurred once. No cognate antigen has been identified for it. One base away there is no much larger clone; base qualities are not given. This record belongs to a study of cytotoxic CD8 clonotypes in ibrutinib-treated CLL (dated by TCRdb to the early 2020s). Regarding the complete study: The cohort was composed of some twelve relapsed/refractory and about 15 treatment-naive patients; IGHV unmutated status was identified in fewer than 18 patients. Partial responses were observed in around 25 patients and complete responses in 2; after a median follow-up of 68 months, remission was maintained in about 15 patients and progression was observed in approximately 12. Response samples were obtained after a median of roughly eleven months of treatment, with a range of roughly 6 to 40 months. On average, each sample yielded about 250,000 productive templates and around 98,000 productive rearrangements. Of the roughly 86 participants in the trial, 25 to 30 had longitudinal samples available. Cryopreserved peripheral blood mononuclear cells were obtained prior to treatment, at the time of response, and at either disease progression or sustained remission. Patients were still on ibrutinib when every remission and progressive disease sample was collected.

On a MiSeq, deep resolution sequencing aimed for a depth between 1 in 1 million and 1 in 200,000 T cells, with each clonotype covered about 9.9x on average. The immunoSEQ hsTCRB Kit was used to generate TCR beta libraries. From the authors' description of their analysis: The data were analyzed with ImmunoSEQ Analyzer and ImmunoSEQ Data Assistant, and V, D and J gene assignments followed IMGT definitions. Clonality, with values ranging from 0 to 1, was calculated as one minus the normalized Shannon entropy of productive rearrangement frequencies. Only overrepresented clonotypes making up at least 0.05% of the repertoire of each patient were included in the public clonotype analysis. Repertoires from more than ten age-matched healthy donors in immuneACCESS were used as clonality controls. What TCRdb holds here is the immuneACCESS table cut down to in-frame rearrangements. Part of the clones is not present; checked against another copy, under half of the missing clones reflect an unresolved V gene, and the others are unexplained. The DNA gave D and trimming, while V, J and clone size come from that table. The table for this sample lists about 36,000 clones; about two thirds of them were counted only once. Of the sample, approximately 15% is held by the ten largest clones.

V is shortened by 4 bases, J by 1 base, and the region joining them spans 13 bases. From the cysteine through the phenylalanine, the CDR3 covers 15 amino acids. CDR3 DNA is the only sequence kept; it has 45 bases, read in frame from the first base. Based on the germline V gene, the CDR1 and CDR2 sequences are SGHRS and YFSETQ. The investigation overall reported the following: Clonality rose at ibrutinib response, remained stable during sustained remission, and dropped back toward baseline at progression. Sampling times were not matched between sustained-remission and progressing patients, and lymph node repertoires were not studied. Public clonotypes were rare and either shrank or stayed stable during treatment, and the rise in clonality at ibrutinib response reflected expansion of private clonotypes. At baseline, clonality was higher than in age-matched healthy donors and showed a strong correlation with circulating CD8+ T-cell counts.

The time point label of this sample denotes: progressive disease on ibrutinib. For TCR beta library preparation, 2 to 2.5 micrograms of genomic DNA were isolated from cryopreserved PBMCs. High-throughput TCR beta sequencing was performed on longitudinal blood samples from CLL patients receiving ibrutinib monotherapy. The patients were enrolled in a single-center, open-label phase 2 trial of ibrutinib monotherapy. This chain joins TRBV5-1 to TRBJ2-3; too little of a D gene remains to name it. Material: PBMCs, obtained at disease progression, from a patient treated with ibrutinib. The clonotype comes from a human donor with chronic lymphocytic leukemia. The CDR3 sequence is CASSPPGFGTDTQYF. The DNA reads TGCGCCAGCAGCCCCCCTGGGTTCGGCACAGATACGCAGTATTTT. The CDR3 plus the reference TRBV5-1 and TRBJ2-3 genes for the other parts give the full variable domain: KAGVTQTPRYLIKTRGQQVTLSCSPISGHRSVSWYQQTPGQGLQFLFEYFSETQRNKGNFPGRFSGRQFSNSRSEMNVSTLELGDSALYLCASSPPGFGTDTQYFGPGTRLTVL.